This T cell receptor (delta chain) was observed in a study of γδ T cells in repeated Plasmodium falciparum infection. Study summary: The natural-infection arm compared Malian children under seasonal malaria with matched Australian children. Some Malian samples span acute malaria episodes; others come from no-transmission periods.

Gammadelta T cells were flow-sorted from PBMC into Vgamma9/Vdelta2+ and Vdelta2-negative populations for bulk analysis. Study results and caveats: The Malian cohort came from a small rural village of predominantly one ethnic group. Many TCRgamma sequences overlapped between individuals in stable Vgamma9/Vdelta2+ repertoires.

TCRdb re-processed the multiplex PCR reads via CATT. Among around 82,000 delta-chain clones listed, under 1.5% were seen once. Germline loops: CDR1 TSWWSYY, CDR2 QGS. This CDR3 comprises 21 residues. This clone was observed a handful of times. Its antigen is not identified. TCRdb pairs this DNA with a much larger clone's protein that differs at residue 19, likely a read error; the protein shown was translated from the DNA. With the J gene uncalled, the V gene is TRDV1; no check of the table's D call, TRDD3, against the DNA was made. Sequencing was done on a sample of gamma-delta T cells from blood. The TCR originated in a pool of human donors (malaria-infected and uninfected, not separated). CDR3 region: CALGKGDPTSWGLTYTDKPIF. In nucleotides, the CDR3 is TGTGCTCTTGGGAAGGGGGATCCTACGAGCTGGGGGTTAACGTACACCGATAAACCCATCTTT.